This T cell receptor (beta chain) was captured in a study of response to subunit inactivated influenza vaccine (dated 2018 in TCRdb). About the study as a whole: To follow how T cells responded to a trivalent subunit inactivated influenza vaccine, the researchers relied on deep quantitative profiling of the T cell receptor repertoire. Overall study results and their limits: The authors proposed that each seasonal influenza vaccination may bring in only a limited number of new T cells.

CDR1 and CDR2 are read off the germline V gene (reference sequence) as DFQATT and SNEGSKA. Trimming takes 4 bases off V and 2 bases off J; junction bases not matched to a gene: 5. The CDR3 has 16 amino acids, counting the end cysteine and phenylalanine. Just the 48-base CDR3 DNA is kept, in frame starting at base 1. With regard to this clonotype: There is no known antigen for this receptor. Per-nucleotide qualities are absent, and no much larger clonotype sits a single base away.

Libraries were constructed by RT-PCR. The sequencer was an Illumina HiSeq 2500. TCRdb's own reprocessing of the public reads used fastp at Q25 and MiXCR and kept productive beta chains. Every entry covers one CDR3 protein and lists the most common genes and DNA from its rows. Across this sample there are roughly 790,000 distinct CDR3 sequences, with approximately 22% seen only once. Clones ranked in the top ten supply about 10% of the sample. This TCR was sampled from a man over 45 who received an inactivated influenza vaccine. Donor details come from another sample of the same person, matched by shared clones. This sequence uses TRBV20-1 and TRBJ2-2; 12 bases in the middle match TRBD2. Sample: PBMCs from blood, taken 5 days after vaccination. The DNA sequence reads TGCAGTGCTAATCTAGCGGGAGGGCCTAACACCGGGGAGCTGTTTTTT. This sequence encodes CSANLAGGPNTGELFF.